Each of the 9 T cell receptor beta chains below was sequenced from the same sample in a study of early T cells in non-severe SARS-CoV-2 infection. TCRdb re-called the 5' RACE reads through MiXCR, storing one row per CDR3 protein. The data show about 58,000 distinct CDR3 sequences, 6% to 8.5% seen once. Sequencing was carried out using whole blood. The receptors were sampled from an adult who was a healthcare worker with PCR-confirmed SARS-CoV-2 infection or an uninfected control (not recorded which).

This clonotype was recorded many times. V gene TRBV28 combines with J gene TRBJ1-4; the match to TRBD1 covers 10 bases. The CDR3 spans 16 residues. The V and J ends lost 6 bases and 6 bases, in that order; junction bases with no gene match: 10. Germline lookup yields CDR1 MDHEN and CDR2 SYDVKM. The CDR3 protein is CASSQPATGGDEKLFF. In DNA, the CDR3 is TGTGCCAGCAGCCAACCCGCGACAGGGGGCGATGAAAAACTGTTTTTT.

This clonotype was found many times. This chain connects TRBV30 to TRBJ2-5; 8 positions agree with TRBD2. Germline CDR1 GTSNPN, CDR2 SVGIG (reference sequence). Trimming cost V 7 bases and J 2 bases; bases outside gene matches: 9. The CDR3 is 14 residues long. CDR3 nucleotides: TGTGCCTCGAATAGCGGGACAAATCAAGAGACCCAGTACTTC. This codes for CASNSGTNQETQYF.

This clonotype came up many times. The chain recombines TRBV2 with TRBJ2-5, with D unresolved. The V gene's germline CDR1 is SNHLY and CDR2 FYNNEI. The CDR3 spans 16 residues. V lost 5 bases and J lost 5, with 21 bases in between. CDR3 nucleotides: TGTGCCAGCAGTTCCCAAACTATTGCCTCCAGCGAGACCCAGTACTTC. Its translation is CASSSQTIASSETQYF.

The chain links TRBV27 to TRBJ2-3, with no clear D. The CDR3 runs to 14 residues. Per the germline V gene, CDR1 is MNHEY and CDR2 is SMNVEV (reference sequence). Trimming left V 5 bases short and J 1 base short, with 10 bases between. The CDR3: CASSPSHGTDTQYF. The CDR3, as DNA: TGTGCCAGCAGTCCCTCCCACGGCACAGATACGCAGTATTTT.

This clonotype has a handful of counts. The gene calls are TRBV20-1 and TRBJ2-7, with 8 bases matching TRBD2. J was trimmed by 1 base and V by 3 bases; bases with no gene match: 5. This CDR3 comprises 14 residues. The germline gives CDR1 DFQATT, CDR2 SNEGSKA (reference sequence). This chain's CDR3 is CSARPSGYSYEQYF. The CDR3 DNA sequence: TGCAGTGCTAGGCCTAGCGGGTATTCCTACGAGCAGTACTTC.

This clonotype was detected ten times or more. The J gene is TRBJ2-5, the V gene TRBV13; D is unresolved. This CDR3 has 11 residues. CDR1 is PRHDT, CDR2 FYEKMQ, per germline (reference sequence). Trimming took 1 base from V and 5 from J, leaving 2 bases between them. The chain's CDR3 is CASSLEETQYF. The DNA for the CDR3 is TGTGCCAGCAGCTTAGAGGAGACCCAGTACTTC.

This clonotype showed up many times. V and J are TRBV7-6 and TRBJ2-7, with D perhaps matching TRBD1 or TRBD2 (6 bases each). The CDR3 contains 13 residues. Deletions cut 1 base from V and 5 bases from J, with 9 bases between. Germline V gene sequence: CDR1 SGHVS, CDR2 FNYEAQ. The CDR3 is CASSLEGGHEQYF. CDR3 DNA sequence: TGTGCCAGCAGCTTAGAGGGGGGCCACGAGCAGTACTTC.

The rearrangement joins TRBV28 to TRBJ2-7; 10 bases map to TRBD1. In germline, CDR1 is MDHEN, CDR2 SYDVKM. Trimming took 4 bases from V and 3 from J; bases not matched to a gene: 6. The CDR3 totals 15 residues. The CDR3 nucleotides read TGTGCCAGCAGTTGGGTTGGGACAGGGGTCTACGAGCAGTACTTC. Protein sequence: CASSWVGTGVYEQYF.

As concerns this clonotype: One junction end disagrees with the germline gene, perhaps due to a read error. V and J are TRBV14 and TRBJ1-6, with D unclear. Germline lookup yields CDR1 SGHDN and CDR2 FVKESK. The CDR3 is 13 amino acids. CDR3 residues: CASSQAGNSPLLF. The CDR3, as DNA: TGTGCCAGCAGCCAAGCGGGCAATTCACCCCTCCTCTTT.